The sequence of this T cell receptor (beta chain) was determined in a study of blood T cell repertoires in COVID-19. Study overall: There were acute and convalescent COVID-19 samples, and they came from the United States, Italy and Spain. PBMCs, B-cell-depleted T cells, or T cells were the source of the cDNA or gDNA that made up the material.

The CDR3 is 14 residues long. Trimming took 4 bases from V and 6 from J, leaving 13 bases between them. Germline values: CDR1 GTSNPN, CDR2 SVGIG (reference sequence). Original methodology: Estimation of nucleated cell counts was performed using reference gene primer amplification. Clones were read by immunoSEQ multiplex PCR, and TCRdb kept only the in-frame ones, dropping some. Clone size and the V and J calls come from that table; the DNA yielded D and trimming. The table includes nearly 110,000 clones, about two thirds detected once. The clonotype comes from a human donor with acute or convalescent COVID-19. The donor label of this sample is uncertain. The rearrangement links TRBV30 to TRBJ1-6, with no clear D. Source material: peripheral blood. CDR3 sequence reads: CAWKPSTTNSPLHF. In nucleotides, the CDR3 is TGTGCCTGGAAACCCTCGACAACTAATTCACCCCTCCACTTT.